This TCR beta chain was recovered during a study of cytomegalovirus exposure and HLA in healthy donors. Regarding donors, all were healthy bone marrow donors. Whereas donors were nominally healthy upon sampling, unrecorded immune exposures were probable. The PCR ran on 60 Vbeta and 13 Jbeta primers. Measured with immunoSEQ multiplex PCR; TCRdb has only the in-frame clones, and not every one. This sample yields 90,000 or so clones, of which 55% to 75% are seen a single time; 16% belongs to the top ten. This CDR3 region has 14 residues. Germline loops: CDR1 MNHEY, CDR2 SVGAGI. Between the trimmed V and J ends, which lost 5 bases and 6 bases, there was a span of 14 bases. This clone was observed once.

This chain joins TRBV6-5 and TRBJ2-1; tentative D call: TRBD1 (6 bases). The receptor's source is a woman younger than 30 in good health and CMV-seropositive. Material for sequencing was PBMCs. For the CDR3, the DNA is TGTGCCAGCAGTCAGGGGACGCCGGCCAATGAGCAGTTCTTC. Translation gives CASSQGTPANEQFF.